This is a list of T cell receptor beta chains from one sample in a study of OX40 agonist ivuxolimab in advanced cancers. Libraries were prepared by immunoSEQ multiplex PCR; TCRdb keeps only in-frame clonotypes and omits some of them. This table holds under 80,000 clones, 88% found once. This specimen was CD4+ or CD8+ T cells sorted from blood, taken in a trial of the OX40 agonist ivuxolimab. Receptor source: an adult with an advanced solid tumor such as melanoma, head and neck, liver or kidney cancer. Both conserved end residues are part of each CDR3. Each record gives: clone size, V gene, J gene, CDR3 protein. Clone sizes are given selectively: once, few, many, or a class where the clone is expanded.

>.|TRBV5-1|TRBJ2-2
CASKRGQGALTGELFF
>.|TRBV18|TRBJ2-7
CASSGDRDEQYF
>.|TRBV15|TRBJ2-4
CATSRDFQASGAKNIQYF
>.|TRBV7-6|TRBJ2-1
CASSSREGEGEQFF
>.|TRBV21-1|TRBJ2-5
CASSKPRSRLAGCETQYF
>.|TRBV2|TRBJ1-5
CASRGGGSNQPQHF
>few|TRBV4-1|TRBJ2-3
CASSQGRAVEDTQYF
>.|TRBV5-6|TRBJ2-7
CASSLGRASYEQYF
>.|TRBV6-5|TRBJ2-7
CASRGGLAGEQYF
>.|TRBV6-6|TRBJ1-1
CASRPGEDTEAFF
>few|TRBV6-6|TRBJ2-7
CASSYPQGGEQYF
>once|TRBV28|TRBJ2-1
CASSVTRNEQFF
>.|TRBV6-5|TRBJ1-2
CASNGRWNGYTF
>.|TRBV30|TRBJ1-3
CAWPTGTGNTIYF